The sequence of this T cell receptor (beta chain) was determined in a study of T cell responses to AZD1222 COVID-19 vaccine. Overall study findings and caveats: Only after the peak T cell response were repertoires sampled.

In regard to this clone: No antigen is known for it.

Profiling relied on immunoSEQ multiplex PCR, and the TCRdb table lists in-frame clones only, not all of them. The table lists about 140,000 clones, around 92% of them singletons, with over 1.3% in the top ten. Here the sequenced sample was peripheral blood, taken on day 0 of AZD1222 vaccination. This sequence was found in an adult in good health.

The CDR3 protein is CSVEQGRNYGYTF. CDR3 sequence (DNA): TGCAGCGTTGAGCAGGGTCGGAACTATGGCTACACCTTC. The chain employs TRBV29-1 and TRBJ1-2, with D maybe TRBD1 (5 bases). Trimming left V 3 bases short and J 2 bases short, with 10 bases between. Germline V CDR1 and CDR2: SQVTM, ANQGSEA. The CDR3 has 13 amino acids. The entire variable domain, with the rest obtained from reference TRBV29-1 and TRBJ1-2, is as follows: SAVISQKPSRDICQRGTSLTIQCQVDSQVTMMFWYRQQPGQSLTLIATANQGSEATYESGFVIDKFPISRPNLTFSTLTVSNMSPEDSSIYLCSVEQGRNYGYTFGSGTRLTVV.